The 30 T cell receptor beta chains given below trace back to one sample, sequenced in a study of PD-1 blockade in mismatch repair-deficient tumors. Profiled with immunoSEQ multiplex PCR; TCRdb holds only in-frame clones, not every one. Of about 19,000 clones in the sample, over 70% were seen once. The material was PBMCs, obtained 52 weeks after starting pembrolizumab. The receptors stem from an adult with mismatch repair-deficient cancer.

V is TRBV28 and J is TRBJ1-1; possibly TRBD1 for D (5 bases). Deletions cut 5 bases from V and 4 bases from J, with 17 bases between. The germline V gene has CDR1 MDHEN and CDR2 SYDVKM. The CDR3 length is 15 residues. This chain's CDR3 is CASSNRFRVGTEAFF. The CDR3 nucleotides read TGTGCCAGCAGTAACCGTTTCAGGGTCGGCACTGAAGCTTTCTTT. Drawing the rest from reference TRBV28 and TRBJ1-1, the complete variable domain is DVKVTQSSRYLVKRTGEKVFLECVQDMDHENMFWYRQDPGLGLRLIYFSYDVKMKEKGDIPEGYSVSREKKERFSLILESASTNQTSMYLCASSNRFRVGTEAFFGQGTRLTVV.

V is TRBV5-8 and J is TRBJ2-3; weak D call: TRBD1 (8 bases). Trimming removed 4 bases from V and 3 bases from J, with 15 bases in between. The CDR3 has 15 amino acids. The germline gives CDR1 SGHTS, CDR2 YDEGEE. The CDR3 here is CASSARGRGTDTQYF. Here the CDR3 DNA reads TGTGCCAGCAGCGCCAGGGGGCGGGGGACAGATACGCAGTATTTT.

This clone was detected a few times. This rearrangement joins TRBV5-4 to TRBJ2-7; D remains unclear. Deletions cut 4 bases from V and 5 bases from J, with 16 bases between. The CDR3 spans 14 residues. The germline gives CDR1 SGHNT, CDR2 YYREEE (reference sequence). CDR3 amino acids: CASSPPEFEDEQYF. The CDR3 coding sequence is TGTGCCAGCAGCCCACCGGAGTTCGAGGACGAGCAGTACTTC. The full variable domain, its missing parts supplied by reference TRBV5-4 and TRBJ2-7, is ETGVTQSPTHLIKTRGQQVTLRCSSQSGHNTVSWYQQALGQGPQFIFQYYREEENGRGNFPPRFSGLQFPNYSSELNVNALELDDSALYLCASSPPEFEDEQYFGPGTRLTVT.

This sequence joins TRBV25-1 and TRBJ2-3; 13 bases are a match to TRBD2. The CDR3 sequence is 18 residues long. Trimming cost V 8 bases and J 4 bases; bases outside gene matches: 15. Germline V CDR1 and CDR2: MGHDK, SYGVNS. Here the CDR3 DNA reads TGTGCCAGCCGAGGGGGGAAGACTAGCGGGAGGTTGGCAGATACGCAGTATTTT. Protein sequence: CASRGGKTSGRLADTQYF.

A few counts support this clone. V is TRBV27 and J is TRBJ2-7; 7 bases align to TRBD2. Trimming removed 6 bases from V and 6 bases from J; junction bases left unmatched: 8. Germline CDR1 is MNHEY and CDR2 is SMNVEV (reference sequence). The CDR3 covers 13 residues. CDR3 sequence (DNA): TGTGCCAGCAGATTTCCGGGGGGTAGCGAGCAGTACTTC. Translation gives CASRFPGGSEQYF.

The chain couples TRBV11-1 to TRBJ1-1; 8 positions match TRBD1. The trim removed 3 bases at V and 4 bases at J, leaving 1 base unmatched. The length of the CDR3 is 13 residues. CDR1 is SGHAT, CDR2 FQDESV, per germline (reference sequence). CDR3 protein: CASSLDRATEAFF. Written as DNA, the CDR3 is TGTGCCAGCAGCTTGGACAGGGCCACTGAAGCTTTCTTT.

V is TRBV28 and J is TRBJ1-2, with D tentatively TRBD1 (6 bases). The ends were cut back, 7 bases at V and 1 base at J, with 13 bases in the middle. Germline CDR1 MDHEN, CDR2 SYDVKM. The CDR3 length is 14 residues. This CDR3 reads CASKTQDSNYGYTF. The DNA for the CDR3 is TGTGCCAGCAAGACGCAGGACAGTAACTATGGCTACACCTTC.

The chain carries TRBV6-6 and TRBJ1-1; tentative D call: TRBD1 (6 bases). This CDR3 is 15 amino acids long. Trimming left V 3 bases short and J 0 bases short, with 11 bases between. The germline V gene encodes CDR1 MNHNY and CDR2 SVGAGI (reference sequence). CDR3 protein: CASSYGPGVNTEAFF. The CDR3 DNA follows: TGTGCCAGCAGTTATGGGCCAGGGGTGAACACTGAAGCTTTCTTT.

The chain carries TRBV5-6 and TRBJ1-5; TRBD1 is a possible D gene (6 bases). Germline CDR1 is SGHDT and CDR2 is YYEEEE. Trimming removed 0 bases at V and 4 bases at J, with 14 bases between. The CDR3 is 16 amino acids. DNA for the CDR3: TGTGCCAGCAGCTTGGGGGGGCTGGGGAGTAATCAGCCCCAGCATTTT. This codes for CASSLGGLGSNQPQHF.

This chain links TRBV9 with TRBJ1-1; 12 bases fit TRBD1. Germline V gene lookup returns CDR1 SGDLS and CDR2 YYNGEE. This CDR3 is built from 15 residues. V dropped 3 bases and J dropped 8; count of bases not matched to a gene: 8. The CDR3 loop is CASSAAGTGGEEAFF. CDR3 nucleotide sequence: TGTGCCAGCAGCGCGGCCGGGACAGGGGGCGAGGAAGCTTTCTTT.

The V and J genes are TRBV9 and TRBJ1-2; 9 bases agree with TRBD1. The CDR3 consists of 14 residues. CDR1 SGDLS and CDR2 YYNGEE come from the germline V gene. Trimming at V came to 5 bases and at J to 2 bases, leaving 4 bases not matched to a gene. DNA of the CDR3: TGTGCCAGCAGTCGGGGACAGGGAAACTATGGCTACACCTTC. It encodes CASSRGQGNYGYTF.

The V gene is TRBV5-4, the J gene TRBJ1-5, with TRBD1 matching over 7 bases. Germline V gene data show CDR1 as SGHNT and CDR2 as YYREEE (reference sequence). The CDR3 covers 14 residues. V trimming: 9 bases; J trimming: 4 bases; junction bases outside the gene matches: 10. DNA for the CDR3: TGTGCCACCCGTAACCGGGACAGAAATCAGCCCCAGCATTTT. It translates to CATRNRDRNQPQHF.

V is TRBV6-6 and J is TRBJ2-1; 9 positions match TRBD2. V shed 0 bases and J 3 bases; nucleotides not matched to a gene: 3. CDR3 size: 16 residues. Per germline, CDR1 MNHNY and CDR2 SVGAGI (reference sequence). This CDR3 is CASSYSASGNYNEQFF. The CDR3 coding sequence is TGTGCCAGCAGTTACTCTGCTAGCGGGAACTACAATGAGCAGTTCTTC.

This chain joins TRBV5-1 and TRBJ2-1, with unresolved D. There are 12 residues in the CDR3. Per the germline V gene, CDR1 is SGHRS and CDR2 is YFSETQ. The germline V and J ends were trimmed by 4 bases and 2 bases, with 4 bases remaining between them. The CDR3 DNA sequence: TGCGCCAGCAGCATCACCTACAATGAGCAGTTCTTC. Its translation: CASSITYNEQFF.

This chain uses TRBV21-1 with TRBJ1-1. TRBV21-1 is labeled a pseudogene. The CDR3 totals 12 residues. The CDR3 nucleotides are TGTGCCAGCAGCAAAGCAGGAGGCGCAGCTTTCTTT. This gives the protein CASSKAGGAAFF.

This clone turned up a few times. CDR3 DNA sequence: TGTGCCACCAGCAGACGTTCACTAGCGTCGAGGGACGAGCAGTACTTC. This encodes CATSRRSLASRDEQYF. The genes are TRBV15 and TRBJ2-7; 7 positions agree with TRBD2. After removal of 2 bases from V and 5 bases from J, the junction contained 12 bases not matched to a gene. The CDR3 has 16 amino acids. Germline V CDR1 and CDR2: LNHNV, YYDKDF (reference sequence).

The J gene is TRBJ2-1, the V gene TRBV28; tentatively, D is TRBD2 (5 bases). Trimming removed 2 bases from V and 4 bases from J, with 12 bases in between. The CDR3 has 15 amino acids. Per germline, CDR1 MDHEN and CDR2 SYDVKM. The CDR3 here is CASSLGGWIYNEQFF. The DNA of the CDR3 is TGTGCCAGCAGTTTAGGAGGATGGATATACAATGAGCAGTTCTTC.

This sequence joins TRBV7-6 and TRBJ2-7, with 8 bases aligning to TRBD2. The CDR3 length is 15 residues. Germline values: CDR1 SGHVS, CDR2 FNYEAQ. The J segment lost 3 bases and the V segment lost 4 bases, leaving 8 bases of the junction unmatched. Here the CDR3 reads CASSSGGGILYEQYF. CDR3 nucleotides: TGTGCCAGCAGCTCAGGCGGGGGGATTCTCTACGAGCAGTACTTC.

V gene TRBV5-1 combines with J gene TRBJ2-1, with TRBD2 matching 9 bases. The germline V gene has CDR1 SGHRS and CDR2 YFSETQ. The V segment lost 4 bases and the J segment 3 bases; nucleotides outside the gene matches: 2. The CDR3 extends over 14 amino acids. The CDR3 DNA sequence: TGCGCCAGCAGCGTAGCGGGAGTCTACAATGAGCAGTTCTTC. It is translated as CASSVAGVYNEQFF.

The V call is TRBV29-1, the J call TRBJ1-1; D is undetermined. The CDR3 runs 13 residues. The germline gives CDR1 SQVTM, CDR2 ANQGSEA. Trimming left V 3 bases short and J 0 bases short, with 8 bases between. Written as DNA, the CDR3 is TGCAGCGTTGAGGGCCGATTGAACACTGAAGCTTTCTTT. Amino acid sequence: CSVEGRLNTEAFF.

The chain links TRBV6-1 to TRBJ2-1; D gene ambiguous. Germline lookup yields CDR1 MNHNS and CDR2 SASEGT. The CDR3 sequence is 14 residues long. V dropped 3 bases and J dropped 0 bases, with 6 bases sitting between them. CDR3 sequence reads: CASSEYPSYNEQFF. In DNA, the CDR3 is TGTGCCAGCAGTGAGTATCCCTCCTACAATGAGCAGTTCTTC.

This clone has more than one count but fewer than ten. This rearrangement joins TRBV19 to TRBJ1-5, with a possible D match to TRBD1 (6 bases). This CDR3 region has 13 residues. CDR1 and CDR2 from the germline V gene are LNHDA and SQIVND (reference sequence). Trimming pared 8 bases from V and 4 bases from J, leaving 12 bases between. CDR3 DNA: TGTGCCAGTGCGGACAGCCGGAATCAGCCCCAGCATTTT. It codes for CASADSRNQPQHF.

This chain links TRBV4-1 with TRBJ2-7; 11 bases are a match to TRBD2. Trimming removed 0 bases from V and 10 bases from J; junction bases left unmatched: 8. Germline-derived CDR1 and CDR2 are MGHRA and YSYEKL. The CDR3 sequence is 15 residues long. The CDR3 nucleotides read TGCGCCAGCAGCCAAGATGGGGCTAGCGGGAGGCCCCAGTACTTC. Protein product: CASSQDGASGRPQYF.

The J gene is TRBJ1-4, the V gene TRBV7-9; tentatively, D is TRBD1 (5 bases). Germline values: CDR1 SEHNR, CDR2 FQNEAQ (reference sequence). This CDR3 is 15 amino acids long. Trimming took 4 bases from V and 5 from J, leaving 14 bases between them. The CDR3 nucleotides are TGTGCCAGCAGCTCCCCGACAGAAGAGAATGAAAAACTGTTTTTT. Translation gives CASSSPTEENEKLFF.

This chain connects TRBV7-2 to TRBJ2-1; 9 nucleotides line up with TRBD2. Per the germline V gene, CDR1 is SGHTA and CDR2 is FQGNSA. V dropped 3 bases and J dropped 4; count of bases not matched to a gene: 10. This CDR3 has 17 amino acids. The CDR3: CASSLFSGSARYNEQFF. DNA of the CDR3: TGTGCCAGCAGCTTGTTTAGCGGGAGCGCGAGGTACAATGAGCAGTTCTTC. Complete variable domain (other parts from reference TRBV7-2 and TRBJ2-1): GAGVSQSPSNKVTEKGKDVELRCDPISGHTALYWYRQSLGQGLEFLIYFQGNSAPDKSGLPSDRFSAERTGGSVSTLTIQRTQQEDSAVYLCASSLFSGSARYNEQFFGPGTRLTVL.

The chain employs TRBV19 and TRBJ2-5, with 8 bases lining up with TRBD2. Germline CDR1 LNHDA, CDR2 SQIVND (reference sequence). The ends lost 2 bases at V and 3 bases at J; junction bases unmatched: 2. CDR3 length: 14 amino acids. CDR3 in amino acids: CASSILAGEETQYF. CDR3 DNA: TGTGCCAGTAGTATACTAGCGGGTGAAGAGACCCAGTACTTC.

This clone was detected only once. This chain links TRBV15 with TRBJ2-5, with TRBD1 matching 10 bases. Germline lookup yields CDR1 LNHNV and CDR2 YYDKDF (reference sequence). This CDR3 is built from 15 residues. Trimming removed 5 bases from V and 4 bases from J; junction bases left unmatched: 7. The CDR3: CATSRQGAGVETQYF. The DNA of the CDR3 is TGTGCCACCAGCCGACAGGGGGCGGGGGTAGAGACCCAGTACTTC. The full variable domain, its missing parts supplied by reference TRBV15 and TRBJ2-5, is DAMVIQNPRYQVTQFGKPVTLSCSQTLNHNVMYWYQQKSSQAPKLLFHYYDKDFNNEADTPDNFQSRRPNTSFCFLDIRSPGLGDTAMYLCATSRQGAGVETQYFGPGTRLLVL.

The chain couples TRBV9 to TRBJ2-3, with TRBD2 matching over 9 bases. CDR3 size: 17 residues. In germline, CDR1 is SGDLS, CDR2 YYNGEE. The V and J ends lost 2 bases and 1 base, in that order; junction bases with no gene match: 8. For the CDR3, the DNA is TGTGCCAGCAGCGTTAGAGGGGTAGCGGGAGGCACAGATACGCAGTATTTT. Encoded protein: CASSVRGVAGGTDTQYF.

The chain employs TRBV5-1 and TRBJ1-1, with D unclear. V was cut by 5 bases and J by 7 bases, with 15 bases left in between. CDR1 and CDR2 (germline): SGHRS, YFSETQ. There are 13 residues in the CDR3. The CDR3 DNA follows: TGCGCCAGCAGTTCTGGGCAGGCGGGTGAAGCTTTCTTT. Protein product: CASSSGQAGEAFF.

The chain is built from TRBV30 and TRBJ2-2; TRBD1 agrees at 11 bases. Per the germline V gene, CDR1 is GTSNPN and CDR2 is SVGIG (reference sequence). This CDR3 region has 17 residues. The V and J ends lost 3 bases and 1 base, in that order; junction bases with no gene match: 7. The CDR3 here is CAWRGTGGYLNTGELFF. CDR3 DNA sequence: TGTGCCTGGAGAGGGACAGGGGGTTACTTGAACACCGGGGAGCTGTTTTTT.